The rows below give T cell receptor beta chains drawn from one sample of a study of low-dose radiotherapy and immunotherapy resistance in tumors. TCRdb re-called the reads with MiXCR, one entry per CDR3 protein. The repertoire has roughly 100,000 distinct CDR3 sequences, around 20% of them found once; the top ten carry roughly 3.9%. Source: PBMCs, taken after low-dose radiotherapy plus immunotherapy. The source of these receptors is a male donor with prostate cancer. Each CDR3 is given with its conserved first and last residue. Fields, in order: J gene, clone size, D gene, V gene, CDR3 length, CDR3 DNA, CDR3 protein. A D gene is named only where the DNA matches it firmly. Only part of the rows carry a size: once, few, many, or a class if the clone is expanded.

TRBJ2-5 . TRBD2 TRBV12-3/TRBV12-4 14 TGTGCCAGCAGTTTAGGACTAGCGGGAGCGGCCCAGTACTTC CASSLGLAGAAQYF
TRBJ2-2 many . TRBV5-1 14 TGCGCCAGCAGCCAACGACAGGCCACCGGGGAGCTGTTTTTT CASSQRQATGELFF
TRBJ1-1 . . TRBV20-1 13 TGCAGTGCTAGAGATAGTAGCGGATACGAAGCTTTCTTT CSARDSSGYEAFF
TRBJ2-3 many . TRBV6-1 13 TGTGCCAGCAGGTACAGGGGGGGAGATACGCAGTATTTT CASRYRGGDTQYF
TRBJ1-6 many TRBD1 TRBV6-1 17 TGTGCCAGCAGTCCCTTCCCAGGGGGCTTCGGGGATTCACCCCTCCACTTT CASSPFPGGFGDSPLHF
TRBJ2-3 many TRBD2 TRBV20-1 16 TGCAGTGCTATCGGCGAGCGGGGAACTAGCACAGATACGCAGTATTTT CSAIGERGTSTDTQYF
TRBJ1-2 many TRBD1 TRBV5-1 14 TGCGCCAGCAGCTTGGGACAGGGAATCGGGGGCTACACCTTC CASSLGQGIGGYTF
TRBJ1-1 many . TRBV11-2 11 TGTGCCAGCAGCTTAAACGGGATAACTTTCTTT CASSLNGITFF
TRBJ2-3 . TRBD2 TRBV5-1 15 TGCGCCAGCAGCTTGGCGGCGGGGGGCACAGATACGCAGTATTTT CASSLAAGGTDTQYF
TRBJ2-1 . TRBD2 TRBV28 16 TGTGCCAGCAGCCCTAGCGGGAGGGCCGACTACAATGAGCAGTTCTTC CASSPSGRADYNEQFF
TRBJ1-3 many . TRBV7-9 15 TGTGCCAGCAGCTACACAGGCGACTCTGGAAACACCATATATTTT CASSYTGDSGNTIYF
TRBJ1-1 many TRBD1 TRBV29-1 15 TGCAGCGTATCCCCTTACAGGGGCCCGAACACTGAAGCTTTCTTT CSVSPYRGPNTEAFF
TRBJ2-2 many TRBD2 TRBV7-8 16 TGTGCAACCAGGACTAGCGGGGGGGGGGTGTCCGGGGAGCTGTTTTTT CATRTSGGGVSGELFF
TRBJ2-1 many . TRBV27 15 TGTGCCAGCAGTTGGAGGCAGGGGTCGATTGATGAGCAGTTCTTC CASSWRQGSIDEQFF
TRBJ2-7 once TRBD2 TRBV13 14 TGTGCCAGCAGCCACGGACTAGTCCCCTACGAGCAGTACTTC CASSHGLVPYEQYF
TRBJ1-6 many TRBD1 TRBV12-3/TRBV12-4 16 TGTGCCAGCAGTAACACCCCGGGACAGGGGAATTCACCCCTCCACTTT CASSNTPGQGNSPLHF
TRBJ2-1 many TRBD2 TRBV3-1 12 TGTGCCAGCAGCCAAACTAGCGGGGAGCAGTTCTTC CASSQTSGEQFF
TRBJ2-1 . . TRBV18 12 TGTGCCAGCTCACCGTCCTACAATGAGCAGTTCTTC CASSPSYNEQFF
TRBJ2-2 many TRBD2 TRBV7-2 15 TGTGCCAGCAGCCCAGGACTAGCGGAGGGCGGGGAGCTGTTTTTT CASSPGLAEGGELFF
TRBJ2-2 many TRBD2 TRBV5-4 15 TGTGCCAGCACCCGCGGGGGGGCCTCCACCGGGGAGCTGTTTTTT CASTRGGASTGELFF
TRBJ1-6 . . TRBV2 14 TGTGCCAGCAGTACAAGTCAGGGGAATTCACCCCTCCACTTT CASSTSQGNSPLHF
TRBJ1-1 few . TRBV27 13 TGTGCCAGCAGTTCGTCTGGGAACACTGAAGCTTTCTTT CASSSSGNTEAFF
TRBJ2-5 few . TRBV27 15 TGTGCCAGCAGTTTATCCATGCTAGCGAAAGAGACCCAGTACTTC CASSLSMLAKETQYF
TRBJ2-4 few . TRBV27 15 TGTGCCAGCAGGAACAGTGCCTCCCTGTGGGACATTCAGTACTTC CASRNSASLWDIQYF
TRBJ2-3 . . TRBV5-4 14 TGTGCCAGCAGCTTGAGTTACTTGACAGATACGCAGTATTTT CASSLSYLTDTQYF
TRBJ2-3 many TRBD2 TRBV2 13 TGTGCCAGCGGGGGGGACAGCACAGATACGCAGTATTTT CASGGDSTDTQYF
TRBJ2-3 . . TRBV7-7 13 TGTGCCAGCAGCCCGGCGGCAAGGGATACGCAGTATTTT CASSPAARDTQYF
TRBJ2-2 many TRBD1 TRBV6-2/TRBV6-3 14 TGTGCCAGCAGTTTGGACAGGGGGGCCGGGGAGCTGTTTTTT CASSLDRGAGELFF
TRBJ1-1 many . TRBV5-8 17 TGTGCCAGCAGCTTTTCCCCTCTTACAGTTATGAACACTGAAGCTTTCTTT CASSFSPLTVMNTEAFF
TRBJ2-2 many . TRBV23-1 15 TGCGCCAGCAGTCAATCGGGGCCCAACACCGGGGAGCTGTTTTTT CASSQSGPNTGELFF